This T cell receptor (beta chain) is from a study of Ad26.COV2.S vaccination and SARS-CoV-2 variants. General study points: Recipients of vaccine and of placebo showed similar breadth of their non-spike TCR repertoires. Ad26.COV2.S recipients had broader spike-specific TCRs (P = 0.0014).

Trimming removed 7 bases at V and 4 bases at J, with 13 bases between. The CDR3 is 13 amino acids. Sequencing used immunoSEQ multiplex PCR; TCRdb keeps in-frame clones, though not all of them. This table has about 220,000 clones, approximately 87% appearing once. Remarks on this clone: Its antigen remains unknown.

Noted treatment: around 19 received Ad26.COV2.S at low or high dose, single or two shots; roughly 5 received placebo; per-sample allocation not given. All samples were drawn on day 63, counting from the first vaccine or placebo injection. The sample in question was peripheral blood, obtained in a trial of Ad26.COV2.S vaccine versus placebo. The receptor was isolated from a person between 18 and 65 years old who received the Ad26.COV2.S COVID-19 vaccine or a placebo. The gene calls are TRBV12-3 or TRBV12-4 and TRBJ1-2, with D tentatively TRBD1 (5 bases). DNA of the CDR3: TGTGCCAGCACCTGGGGGACTGCCTATGGCTACACCTTC. Amino acid sequence: CASTWGTAYGYTF.